This is a list of T cell receptor beta chains from one sample in a study of monozygotic twins with inflammatory bowel disease. For each CDR3 protein, TCRdb gives one entry from its re-call of the 5' RACE reads, without DNA. The listing contains about 380,000 distinct CDR3 sequences. Material: blood. All receptors come from a human donor with ulcerative colitis or Crohn's disease, or a healthy co-twin of an affected twin (not recorded which). The CDR3 runs from the conserved cysteine through the conserved F or W.

>TRBJ1-1|TRBV6-5
CASGGSTEAFF
>TRBJ1-3|TRBV7-9
CASSLADRERDTIYF
>TRBJ1-6|TRBV14
CASSLGQGYSPLHF
>TRBJ1-1|TRBV20-1
CSARSWGRDTEAFF
>TRBJ1-1|TRBV7-6
CASSLSSGGENTEAFF
>TRBJ2-1|TRBV11-1
CASSLILNPSVNEQFF
>TRBJ1-1|TRBV6-1
CASSLRQGARTEAFF
>TRBJ1-5|TRBV28
CASSLYQPQHF
>TRBJ1-2|TRBV19
CASSINGDSAGYTF
>TRBJ2-5|TRBV7-9
CASSFLRTTQETQYF
>TRBJ1-1|TRBV7-2
CASSPRRVNTEAFF
>TRBJ2-7|TRBV5-1
CASSQGATPYEQYF
>TRBJ1-5|TRBV4-1
CASSQRDRGSNQPQHF
>TRBJ2-7|TRBV6-1
CASRGLILDRGESKQYF
>TRBJ1-5|TRBV7-9
CASSLDTLYQPQHF
>TRBJ2-1|TRBV5-6
CASRYVRWGQNNEQFF
>TRBJ2-5|TRBV29-1
CSVGKGIMETQYF
>TRBJ2-5|TRBV6-2/TRBV6-3
CASSQGGVLQETQYF
>TRBJ1-1|TRBV19
CARYRGPWGIKTEAFF
>TRBJ2-3|TRBV9
CASSAAISGATDTQYF
>TRBJ1-2|TRBV20-1
CSARSGLDYGYTF
>TRBJ1-6|TRBV7-2
CASSQQGYNSPLHF
>TRBJ2-3|TRBV4-1
CASSQDFVTDTQYF
>TRBJ1-1|TRBV6-1
CASRDRAKNTEAFF